This T cell receptor (beta chain) was recovered during a study of shared clonotypes between healthy human individuals. TCRdb keeps only in-frame clones here, not all; method: immunoSEQ multiplex PCR. This sample has roughly 640,000 clones, with about 97% found just once. The sample holds one count of this clone. At one of its ends the junction is not consistent with the germline gene, which may arise from a read error. There are 15 residues in the CDR3. Per germline, CDR1 SGHRS and CDR2 YFSETQ. Sequenced material: naive CD4+ T cells sorted from blood. The subset: CD45RA+ positively selected. The V gene is TRBV5-1, the J gene TRBJ1-1; D is uncertain. The clonotype originates from a woman aged 25 to 39 in good health. CDR3 amino acids: CASSLVWTSNTEAFF. CDR3 nucleotides: TGTGCCAGCAGCTTGGTCTGGACGTCGAACACTGAAGCTTTCTTT.